Listed below are T cell receptor beta chains from one sample, sequenced in a study of molecular identifiers for immune sequencing clone quantification. TCRdb re-derived calls from the PCR reads in MiXCR, one entry per CDR3 protein. The data contain 400,000 to 600,000 distinct CDR3 sequences, roughly 26% of them singletons. Sequencing input: naive CD8+ T cells from blood, with Jurkat cell RNA spiked in. Receptors originate from a human donor in good health. Some libraries in this study had Jurkat cell RNA spiked in. Both conserved end residues are part of each CDR3.

len,j_gene,v_gene,CDR3aa
15,TRBJ1-2,TRBV28,CASSLQGAVFYGYTF
17,TRBJ2-3,TRBV4-3,CASSQDRGSGVADTQYF
17,TRBJ2-5,TRBV20-1,CSATRAHSGLNQETQYF
15,TRBJ2-3,TRBV27,CASRVTSLGTDTQYF
15,TRBJ2-6,TRBV4-3,CASSPGISGANVLTF
16,TRBJ2-7,TRBV7-2,CVSSLPTGRGSYEQYF
16,TRBJ1-5,TRBV6-2/TRBV6-3,CASSFGGFLSNQPQHF
14,TRBJ2-2,TRBV5-1,CASSTDRYTGELFF
14,TRBJ2-5,TRBV12-3/TRBV12-4,CASSRGQVQETQYF
15,TRBJ2-7,TRBV5-1,CASSRTSGSSYEQYF
15,TRBJ2-3,TRBV5-1,CASSWAGGHADTQYF
16,TRBJ2-1,TRBV2,CASRDGAGGASDEQFF
16,TRBJ2-5,TRBV25-1,CASSEFGDMRRETQYF
17,TRBJ2-3,TRBV4-1,CASSQEGRGGFTDTQYF
17,TRBJ1-6,TRBV15,CATSRGARASYNSPLHF
13,TRBJ2-7,TRBV27,CASSLRQGHEQYF
14,TRBJ1-5,TRBV12-3/TRBV12-4,CASSLRTDNQPQHF
17,TRBJ2-7,TRBV13,CASSLGGGRSRSGEQYF
16,TRBJ1-2,TRBV4-3,CASSQGAGTGNYGYTF
15,TRBJ2-1,TRBV4-3,CASSQVGPPYNEQFF
15,TRBJ2-5,TRBV2,CASSEAGLEQETQYF
13,TRBJ1-1,TRBV7-9,CASGPRVNTEAFF
12,TRBJ1-4,TRBV5-3,CARSPGPRRLFF
15,TRBJ2-1,TRBV9,CASSVGLAGTNEQFF
14,TRBJ2-7,TRBV19,CASSTSGYYYEQYF
14,TRBJ2-1,TRBV7-6,CASSPPGNYNEQFF
14,TRBJ2-1,TRBV29-1,CSVTTSSSYNEQFF
12,TRBJ1-1,TRBV18,CASLPGQLGAFF
13,TRBJ2-7,TRBV3-1,CASSRGWSYEQYF
13,TRBJ2-7,TRBV20-1,CSARDLETYEQYF
16,TRBJ2-7,TRBV19,CASSSRGTGYSYEQYF
15,TRBJ2-6,TRBV16,CASSQVTLTANVLTF
11,TRBJ2-2,TRBV30,CAWAAPGELFF
14,TRBJ1-1,TRBV12-3/TRBV12-4,CASSWGQKNTEAFF
14,TRBJ2-7,TRBV5-1,CASSWTPESDEQYF
13,TRBJ2-1,TRBV6-5,CASLAEGGDEQFF
14,TRBJ1-5,TRBV19,CASSINPPNQPQHF
15,TRBJ2-5,TRBV7-2,CASSLLPQEQEAQYF
13,TRBJ2-7,TRBV5-6,CASSLAMTREQYF
16,TRBJ1-3,TRBV19,CASPSGTGHSGNTIYF
18,TRBJ2-3,TRBV4-3,CASSQALAGGPIADTQYF